This T cell receptor beta chain was sequenced in a study of control samples from healthy donors and cancer patients. Germline loops: CDR1 SGHTA, CDR2 FQGNSA. Trimming removed 3 bases at V and 8 bases at J, with 16 bases between. The CDR3 has 15 amino acids. Profiled with immunoSEQ multiplex PCR; TCRdb holds only in-frame clones, not every one. Of just under 80,000 clones listed, about 90% were seen once; the top ten hold 1.9%. Sequencing input: PBMCs. V usage is TRBV7-2 and J usage is TRBJ1-4, with a weak D call TRBD1 (5 bases). This receptor was identified in a woman aged 55-70 years with head and neck cancer. In nucleotides, the CDR3 is TGTGCCAGCAGCTTCGGTCGAGGGGCGGGCGAAAAACTGTTTTTT. Its translation: CASSFGRGAGEKLFF.